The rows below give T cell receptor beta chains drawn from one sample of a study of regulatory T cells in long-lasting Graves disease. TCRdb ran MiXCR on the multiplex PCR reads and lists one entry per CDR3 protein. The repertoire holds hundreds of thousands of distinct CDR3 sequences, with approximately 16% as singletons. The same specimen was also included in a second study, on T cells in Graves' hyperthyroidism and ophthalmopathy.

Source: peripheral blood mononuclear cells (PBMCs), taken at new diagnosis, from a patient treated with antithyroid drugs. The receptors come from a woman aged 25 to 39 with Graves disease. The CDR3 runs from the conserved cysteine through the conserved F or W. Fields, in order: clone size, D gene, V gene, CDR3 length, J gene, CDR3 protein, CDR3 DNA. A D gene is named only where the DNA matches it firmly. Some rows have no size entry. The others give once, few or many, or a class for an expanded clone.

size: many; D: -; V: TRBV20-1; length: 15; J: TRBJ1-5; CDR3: CSARVPSDTNQPQHF; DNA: TGCAGTGCTAGAGTCCCCTCGGACACCAATCAGCCCCAGCATTTT
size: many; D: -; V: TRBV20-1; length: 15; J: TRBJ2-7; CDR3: CSARDTATAEYEQYF; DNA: TGCAGTGCTAGAGATACCGCGACAGCTGAGTACGAGCAGTACTTC
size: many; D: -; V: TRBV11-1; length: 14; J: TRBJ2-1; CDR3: CASSPSGYYNEQFF; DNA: TGTGCCAGCAGCCCCTCGGGTTACTACAATGAGCAGTTCTTC
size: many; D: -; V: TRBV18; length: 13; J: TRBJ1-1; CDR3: CASSPGTSTEAFF; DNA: TGTGCCAGCTCCCCCGGGACAAGCACTGAAGCTTTCTTT
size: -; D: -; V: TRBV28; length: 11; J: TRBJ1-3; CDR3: CASRKQETIYF; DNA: TGTGCCAGCAGGAAACAAGAGACCATATATTTT
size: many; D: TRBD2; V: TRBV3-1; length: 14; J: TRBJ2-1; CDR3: CASSQRTSGDEQFF; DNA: TGTGCCAGCAGCCAGCGGACTAGTGGCGATGAGCAGTTCTTC
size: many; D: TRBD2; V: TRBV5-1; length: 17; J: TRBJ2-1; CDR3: CASSLVAGGETYNEQFF; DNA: TGCGCCAGCAGCTTGGTAGCGGGAGGTGAAACCTACAATGAGCAGTTCTTC
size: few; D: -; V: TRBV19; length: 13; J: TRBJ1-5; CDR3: CAAQERRGQPQHF; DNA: TGTGCCGCACAGGAGAGACGGGGTCAGCCCCAGCATTTT
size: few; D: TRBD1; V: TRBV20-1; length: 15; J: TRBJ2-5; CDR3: CSATRQGASQETQYF; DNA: TGCAGTGCTACCCGACAGGGGGCCAGCCAAGAGACCCAGTACTTC
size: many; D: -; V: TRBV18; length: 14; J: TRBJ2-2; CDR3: CASSPPWNTGELFF; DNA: TGTGCCAGCTCACCACCGTGGAACACCGGGGAGCTGTTTTTT
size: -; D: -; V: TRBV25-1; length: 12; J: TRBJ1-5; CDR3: CASSVAGAPQHF; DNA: TGTGCCAGCAGTGTGGCCGGCGCGCCCCAGCATTTT
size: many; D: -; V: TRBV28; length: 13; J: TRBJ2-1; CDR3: CASSLEGVNEQFF; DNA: TGTGCCAGCAGTTTAGAGGGAGTCAATGAGCAGTTCTTC
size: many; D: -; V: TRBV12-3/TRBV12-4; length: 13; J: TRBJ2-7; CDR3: CASSPSESYEQYF; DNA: TGTGCCAGCAGTCCTAGTGAGTCCTACGAGCAGTACTTC
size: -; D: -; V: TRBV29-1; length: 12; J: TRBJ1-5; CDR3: CSVGRPPDTQHF; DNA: TGCAGCGTTGGGAGGCCCCCAGATACGCAGCATTTT
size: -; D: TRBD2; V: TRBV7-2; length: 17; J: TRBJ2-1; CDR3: CASSTRTSGSRLNEQFF; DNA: TGTGCCAGCAGCACCCGGACTAGCGGGAGCAGACTCAATGAGCAGTTCTTC
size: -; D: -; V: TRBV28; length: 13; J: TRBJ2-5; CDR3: CASSKQSQETQYF; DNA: TGTGCCAGCAGTAAACAGTCCCAAGAGACCCAGTACTTC
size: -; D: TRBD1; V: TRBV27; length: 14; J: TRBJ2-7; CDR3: CASLPGTGSYEQYF; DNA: TGTGCCAGCCTGCCTGGGACAGGGTCCTACGAGCAGTACTTC
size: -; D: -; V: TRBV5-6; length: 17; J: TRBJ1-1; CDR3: CASSTGHRTQLNTEAFF; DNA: TGTGCCAGCAGCACGGGACATCGGACCCAATTGAACACTGAAGCTTTCTTT
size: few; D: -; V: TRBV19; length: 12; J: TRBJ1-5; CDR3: CASTQGNQPQHF; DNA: TGTGCCAGTACCCAGGGCAATCAGCCCCAGCATTTT
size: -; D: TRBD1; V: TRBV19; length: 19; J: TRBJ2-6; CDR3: CASSDPRDRVSSGANVLTF; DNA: TGTGCCAGTAGTGATCCCCGGGACAGGGTCAGCTCTGGGGCCAACGTCCTGACTTTC
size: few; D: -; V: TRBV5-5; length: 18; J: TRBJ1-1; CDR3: CASSLGGLAGRVNTEAFF; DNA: TGTGCCAGCAGCTTGGGGGGACTGGCAGGGAGGGTGAACACTGAAGCTTTCTTT
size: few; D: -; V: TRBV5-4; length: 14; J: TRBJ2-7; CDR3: CASSPSDGSYEQYF; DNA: TGTGCCAGCAGCCCGTCCGACGGTTCCTACGAGCAGTACTTC
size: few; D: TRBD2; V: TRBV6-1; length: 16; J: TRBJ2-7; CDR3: CASIGTSGRRPYEQYF; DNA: TGTGCCAGCATTGGGACTAGCGGGAGAAGACCCTACGAGCAGTACTTC